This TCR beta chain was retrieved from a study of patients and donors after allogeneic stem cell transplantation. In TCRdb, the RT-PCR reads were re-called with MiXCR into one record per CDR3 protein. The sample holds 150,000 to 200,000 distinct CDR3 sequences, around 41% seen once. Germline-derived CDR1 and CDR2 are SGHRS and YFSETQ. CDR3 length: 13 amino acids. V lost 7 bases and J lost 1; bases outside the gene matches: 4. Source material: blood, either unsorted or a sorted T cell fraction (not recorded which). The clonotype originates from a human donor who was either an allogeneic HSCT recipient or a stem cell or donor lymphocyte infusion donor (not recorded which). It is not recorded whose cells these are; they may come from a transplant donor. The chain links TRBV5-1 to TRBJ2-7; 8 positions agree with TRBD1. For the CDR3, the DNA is TGCGCCAGCGGCCAGGGGGCATCCTACGAGCAGTACTTC. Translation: CASGQGASYEQYF.